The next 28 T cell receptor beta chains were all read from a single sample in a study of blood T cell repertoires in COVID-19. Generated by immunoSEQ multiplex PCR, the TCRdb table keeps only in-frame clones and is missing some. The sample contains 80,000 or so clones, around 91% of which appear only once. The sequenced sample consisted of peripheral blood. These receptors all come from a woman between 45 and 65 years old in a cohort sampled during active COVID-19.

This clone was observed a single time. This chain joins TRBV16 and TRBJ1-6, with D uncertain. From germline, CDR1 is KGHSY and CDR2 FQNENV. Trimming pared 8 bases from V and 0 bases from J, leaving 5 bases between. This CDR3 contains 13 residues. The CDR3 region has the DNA TGTGCCAGCCGGGTCTCCTATAATTCACCCCTCCACTTT. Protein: CASRVSYNSPLHF.

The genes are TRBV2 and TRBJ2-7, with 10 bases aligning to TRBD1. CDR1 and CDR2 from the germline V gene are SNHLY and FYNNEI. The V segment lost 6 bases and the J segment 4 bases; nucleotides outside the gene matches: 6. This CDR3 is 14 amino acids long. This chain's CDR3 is CASRRQGAEYEQYF. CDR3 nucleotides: TGTGCCAGCAGGCGACAGGGGGCTGAATACGAGCAGTACTTC. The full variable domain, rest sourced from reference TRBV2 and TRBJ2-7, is EPEVTQTPSHQVTQMGQEVILRCVPISNHLYFYWYRQILGQKVEFLVSFYNNEISEKSEIFDDQFSVERPDGSNFTLKIRSTKLEDSAMYFCASRRQGAEYEQYFGPGTRLTVT.

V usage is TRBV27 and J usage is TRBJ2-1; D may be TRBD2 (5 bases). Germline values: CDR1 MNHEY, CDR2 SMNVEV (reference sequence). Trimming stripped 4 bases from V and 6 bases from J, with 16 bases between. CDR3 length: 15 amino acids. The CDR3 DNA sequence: TGTGCCAGCAGTTCCCGGGAATTTTTAGGCAATGAGCAGTTCTTC. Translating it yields CASSSREFLGNEQFF.

The CDR3 spells CASSHRDIRNGANVLTF. CDR3 nucleotides: TGTGCCAGCAGCCACCGGGACATCCGTAATGGGGCCAACGTCCTGACTTTC. V usage is TRBV5-4 and J usage is TRBJ2-6; a possible D gene is TRBD1 (6 bases). Germline V gives CDR1 SGHNT, CDR2 YYREEE (reference sequence). CDR3 size: 17 residues. V lost 4 bases and J lost 3, with 17 bases in between.

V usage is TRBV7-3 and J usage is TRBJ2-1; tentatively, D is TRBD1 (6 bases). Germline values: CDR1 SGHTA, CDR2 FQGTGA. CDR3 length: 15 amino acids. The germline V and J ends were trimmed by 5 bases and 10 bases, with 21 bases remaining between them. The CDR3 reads CASSIEGGVSGEQFF. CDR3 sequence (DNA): TGTGCCAGCAGCATCGAAGGGGGAGTCTCGGGGGAGCAGTTCTTC.

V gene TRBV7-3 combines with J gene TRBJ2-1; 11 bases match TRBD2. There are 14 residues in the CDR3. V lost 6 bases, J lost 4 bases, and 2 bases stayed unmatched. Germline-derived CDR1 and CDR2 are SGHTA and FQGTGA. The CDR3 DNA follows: TGTGCCAGCAGACTAGCGGGGGTTTACAATGAGCAGTTCTTC. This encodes CASRLAGVYNEQFF.

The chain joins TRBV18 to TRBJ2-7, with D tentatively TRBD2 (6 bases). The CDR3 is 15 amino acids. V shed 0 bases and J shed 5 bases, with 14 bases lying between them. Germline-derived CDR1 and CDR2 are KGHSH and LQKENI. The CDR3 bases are TGTGCCAGCTCACCACCGGCCCCTAGCGCCCACGAGCAGTACTTC. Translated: CASSPPAPSAHEQYF.

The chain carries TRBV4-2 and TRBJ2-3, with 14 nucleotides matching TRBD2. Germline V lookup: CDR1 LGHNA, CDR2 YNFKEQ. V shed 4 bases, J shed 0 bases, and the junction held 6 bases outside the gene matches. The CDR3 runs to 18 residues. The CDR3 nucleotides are TGTGCCAGCAGCCCCTTGACTAGCGGGAGGGCGAGCACAGATACGCAGTATTTT. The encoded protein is CASSPLTSGRASTDTQYF.

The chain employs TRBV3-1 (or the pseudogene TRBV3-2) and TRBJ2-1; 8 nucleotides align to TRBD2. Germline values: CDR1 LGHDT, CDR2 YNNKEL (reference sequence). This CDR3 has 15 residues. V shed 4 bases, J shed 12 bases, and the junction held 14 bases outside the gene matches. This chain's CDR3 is CASSPGTGGARGQFF. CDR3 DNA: TGTGCCAGCAGCCCCGGGACCGGGGGGGCTAGAGGGCAGTTCTTC.

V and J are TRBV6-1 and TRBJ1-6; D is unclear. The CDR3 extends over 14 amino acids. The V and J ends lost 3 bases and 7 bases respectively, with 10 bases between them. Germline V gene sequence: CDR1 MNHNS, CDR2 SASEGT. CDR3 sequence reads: CASSDRPRNSPLHF. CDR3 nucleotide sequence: TGTGCCAGCAGTGACAGGCCAAGGAATTCACCCCTCCACTTT.

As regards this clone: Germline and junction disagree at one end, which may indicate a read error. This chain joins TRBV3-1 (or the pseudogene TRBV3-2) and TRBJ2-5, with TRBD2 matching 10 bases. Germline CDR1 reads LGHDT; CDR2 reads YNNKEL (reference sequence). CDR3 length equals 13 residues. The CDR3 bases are TGTGCCAGCAGCCAAGAAGAGTCTAGCGGGGGACACTTC. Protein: CASSQEESSGGHF.

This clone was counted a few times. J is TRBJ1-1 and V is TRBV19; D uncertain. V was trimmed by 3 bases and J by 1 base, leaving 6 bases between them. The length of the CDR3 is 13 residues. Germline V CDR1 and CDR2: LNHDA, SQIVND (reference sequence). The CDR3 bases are TGTGCCAGTAGTATTAACGGGAACACTGAAGCTTTCTTT. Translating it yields CASSINGNTEAFF.

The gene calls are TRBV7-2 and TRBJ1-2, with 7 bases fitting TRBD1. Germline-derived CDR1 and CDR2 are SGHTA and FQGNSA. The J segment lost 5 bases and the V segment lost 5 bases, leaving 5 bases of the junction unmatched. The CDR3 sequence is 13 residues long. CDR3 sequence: CASSPQGRYGYTF. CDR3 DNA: TGTGCCAGCAGCCCACAGGGGAGGTATGGCTACACCTTC.

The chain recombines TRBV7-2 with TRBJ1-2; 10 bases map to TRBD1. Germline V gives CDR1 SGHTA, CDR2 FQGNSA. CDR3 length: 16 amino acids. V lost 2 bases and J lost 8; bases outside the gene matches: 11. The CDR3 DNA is TGTGCCAGCAGCTTACCCCCGGGACAGGGGTCAAGGGGCTACACCTTC. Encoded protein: CASSLPPGQGSRGYTF.

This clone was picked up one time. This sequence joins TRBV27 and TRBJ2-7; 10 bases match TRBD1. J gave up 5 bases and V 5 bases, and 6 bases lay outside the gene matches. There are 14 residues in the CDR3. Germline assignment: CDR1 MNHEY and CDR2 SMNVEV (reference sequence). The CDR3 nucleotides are TGTGCCAGCAGTCTCCGGGACAGGGGAAACGAGCAGTACTTC. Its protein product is CASSLRDRGNEQYF.

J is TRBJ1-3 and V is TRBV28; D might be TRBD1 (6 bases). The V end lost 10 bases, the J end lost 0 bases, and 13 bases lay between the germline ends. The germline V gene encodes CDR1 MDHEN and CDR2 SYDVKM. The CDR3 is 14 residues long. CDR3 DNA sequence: TGTGCCAACGAAACAGGGCACTCTGGAAACACCATATATTTT. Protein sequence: CANETGHSGNTIYF.

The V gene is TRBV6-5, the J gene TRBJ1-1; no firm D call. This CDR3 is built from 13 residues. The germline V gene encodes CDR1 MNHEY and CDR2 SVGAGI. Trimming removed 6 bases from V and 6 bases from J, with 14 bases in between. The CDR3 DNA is TGTGCCAGCAGCTCGATGGCGAGGGCTGAAGCTTTCTTT. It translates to CASSSMARAEAFF.

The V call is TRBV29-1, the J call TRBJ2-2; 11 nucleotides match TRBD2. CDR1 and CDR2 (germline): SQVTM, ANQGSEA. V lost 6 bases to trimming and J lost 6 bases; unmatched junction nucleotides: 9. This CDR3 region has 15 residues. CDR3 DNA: TGCAGCGTGGTGGGACTAGCGGAGCAGGCCGGGGAGCTGTTTTTT. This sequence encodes CSVVGLAEQAGELFF.

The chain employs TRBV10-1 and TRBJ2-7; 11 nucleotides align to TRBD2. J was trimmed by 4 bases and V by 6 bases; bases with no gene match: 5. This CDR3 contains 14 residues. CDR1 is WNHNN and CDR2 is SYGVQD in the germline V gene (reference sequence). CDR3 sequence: CASSAGTSGYEQYF. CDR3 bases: TGCGCCAGCAGCGCCGGGACTAGCGGATACGAGCAGTACTTC.

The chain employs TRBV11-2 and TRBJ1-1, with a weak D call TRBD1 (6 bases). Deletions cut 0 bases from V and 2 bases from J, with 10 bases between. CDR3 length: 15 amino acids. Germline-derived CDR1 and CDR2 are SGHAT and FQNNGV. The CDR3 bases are TGTGCCAGCAGCTTAGAGGCGGGGGCCAACACTGAAGCTTTCTTT. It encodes CASSLEAGANTEAFF.

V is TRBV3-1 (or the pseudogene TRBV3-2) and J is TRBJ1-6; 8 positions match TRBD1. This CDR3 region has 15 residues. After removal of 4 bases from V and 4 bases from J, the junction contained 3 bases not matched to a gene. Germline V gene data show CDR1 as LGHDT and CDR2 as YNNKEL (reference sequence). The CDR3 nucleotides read TGTGCCAGCAGCCGGGACAGGACTTATAATTCACCCCTCCACTTT. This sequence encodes CASSRDRTYNSPLHF.

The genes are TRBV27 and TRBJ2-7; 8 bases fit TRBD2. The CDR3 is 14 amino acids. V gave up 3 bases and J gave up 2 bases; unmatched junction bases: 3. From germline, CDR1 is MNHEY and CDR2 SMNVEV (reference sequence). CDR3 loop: CASSFLGRAYEQYF. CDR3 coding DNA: TGTGCCAGCAGTTTCCTCGGGAGGGCCTACGAGCAGTACTTC.

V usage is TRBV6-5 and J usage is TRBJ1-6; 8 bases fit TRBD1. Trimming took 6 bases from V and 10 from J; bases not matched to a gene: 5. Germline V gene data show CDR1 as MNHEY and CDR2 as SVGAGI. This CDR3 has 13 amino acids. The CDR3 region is CASRDTGGSPLHF. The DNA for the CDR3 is TGTGCCAGCAGAGATACAGGGGGATCACCCCTCCACTTT.

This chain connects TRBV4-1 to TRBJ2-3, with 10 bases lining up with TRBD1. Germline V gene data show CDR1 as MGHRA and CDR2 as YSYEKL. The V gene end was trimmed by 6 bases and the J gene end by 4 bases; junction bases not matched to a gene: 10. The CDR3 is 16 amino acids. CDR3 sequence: CASRPTGGPPADTQYF. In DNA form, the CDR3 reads TGCGCCAGCAGACCGACAGGGGGCCCCCCCGCAGATACGCAGTATTTT.

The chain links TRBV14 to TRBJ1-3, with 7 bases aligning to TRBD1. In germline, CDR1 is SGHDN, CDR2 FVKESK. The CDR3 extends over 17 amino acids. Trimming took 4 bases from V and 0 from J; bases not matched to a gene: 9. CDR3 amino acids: CASSRLGQRYSGNTIYF. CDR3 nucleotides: TGTGCCAGCAGCCGCCTGGGACAGAGATACTCTGGAAACACCATATATTTT.

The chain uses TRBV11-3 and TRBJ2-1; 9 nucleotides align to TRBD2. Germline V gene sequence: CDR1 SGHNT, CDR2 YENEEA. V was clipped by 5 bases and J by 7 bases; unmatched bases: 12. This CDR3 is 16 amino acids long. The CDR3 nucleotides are TGTGCCAGCAGCCTCCCAAGCGGGAGGAGGAGGAATGAGCAGTTCTTC. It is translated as CASSLPSGRRRNEQFF. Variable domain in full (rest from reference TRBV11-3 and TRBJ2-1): EAGVVQSPRYKIIEKKQPVAFWCNPISGHNTLYWYLQNLGQGPELLIRYENEEAVDDSQLPKDRFSAERLKGVDSTLKIQPAELGDSAVYLCASSLPSGRRRNEQFFGPGTRLTVL.

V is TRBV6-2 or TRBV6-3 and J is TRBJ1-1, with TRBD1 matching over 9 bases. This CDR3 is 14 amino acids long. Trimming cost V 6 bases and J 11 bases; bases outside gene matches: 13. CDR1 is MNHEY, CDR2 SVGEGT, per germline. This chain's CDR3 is CASSRDNRGRVAFF. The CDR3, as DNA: TGTGCCAGCAGCCGCGATAACAGGGGGCGCGTGGCTTTCTTT.

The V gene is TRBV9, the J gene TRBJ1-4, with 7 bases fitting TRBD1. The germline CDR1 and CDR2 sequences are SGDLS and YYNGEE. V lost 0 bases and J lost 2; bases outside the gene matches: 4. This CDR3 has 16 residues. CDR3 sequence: CASSVEGAGTNEKLFF. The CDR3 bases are TGTGCCAGCAGCGTAGAGGGGGCTGGGACTAATGAAAAACTGTTTTTT.